A selection of T cell receptor beta chains follows, all from one sample in a study of T-cell reconstitution after alpha-beta-depleted transplantation in children. MiXCR, applied by TCRdb to the PCR reads, yields one record per CDR3 protein. This table holds some 640,000 distinct CDR3 sequences, approximately 15% found once. The source was PBMCs from the stem cell graft donor, collected from the stem cell graft. The receptors here all came from a human donor who donated a stem cell graft to a child with acute myeloid leukemia. CDR3s include the opening cysteine and the closing phenylalanine or tryptophan.

v_gene	j_gene	len	CDR3aa
TRBV20-1	TRBJ1-3	14	CSAREGQDGNTIYF
TRBV28	TRBJ1-5	15	CASSFGGAFNQPQHF
TRBV24-1	TRBJ1-1	13	CATSDGMNTEAFF
TRBV11-3	TRBJ2-7	13	CASSTEPWNEQYF
TRBV3-1	TRBJ1-1	13	CASKGGQNTEAFF
TRBV29-1	TRBJ1-2	15	CSVIPPTGANYGYTF
TRBV7-2	TRBJ2-3	14	CASLQGYSTDTQYF
TRBV12-3/TRBV12-4	TRBJ1-4	14	CASSSDREREKLFF
TRBV7-2	TRBJ1-1	15	CASSRLTGGIAEAFF
TRBV4-3	TRBJ2-2	15	CASSHQDRGPGELFF
TRBV11-1	TRBJ1-3	19	CASSLSLGGFLYSGNTIYF
TRBV20-1	TRBJ2-3	13	CSRSGGRGDTQYF
TRBV25-1	TRBJ2-3	12	CASAPVRDTQYF